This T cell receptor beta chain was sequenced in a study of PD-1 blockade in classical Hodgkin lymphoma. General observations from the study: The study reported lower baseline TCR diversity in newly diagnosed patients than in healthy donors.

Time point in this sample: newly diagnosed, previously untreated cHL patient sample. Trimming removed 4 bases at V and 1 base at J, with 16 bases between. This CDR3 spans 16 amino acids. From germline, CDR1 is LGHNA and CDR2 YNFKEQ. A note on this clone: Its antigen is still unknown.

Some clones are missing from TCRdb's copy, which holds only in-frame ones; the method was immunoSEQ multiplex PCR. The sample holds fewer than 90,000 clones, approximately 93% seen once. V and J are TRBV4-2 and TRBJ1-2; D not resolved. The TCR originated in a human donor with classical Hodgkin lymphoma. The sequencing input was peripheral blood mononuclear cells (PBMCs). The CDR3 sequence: CASSPSPVTLNYGYTF. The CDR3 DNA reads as TGTGCCAGCAGCCCTTCTCCTGTGACACTTAACTATGGCTACACCTTC.